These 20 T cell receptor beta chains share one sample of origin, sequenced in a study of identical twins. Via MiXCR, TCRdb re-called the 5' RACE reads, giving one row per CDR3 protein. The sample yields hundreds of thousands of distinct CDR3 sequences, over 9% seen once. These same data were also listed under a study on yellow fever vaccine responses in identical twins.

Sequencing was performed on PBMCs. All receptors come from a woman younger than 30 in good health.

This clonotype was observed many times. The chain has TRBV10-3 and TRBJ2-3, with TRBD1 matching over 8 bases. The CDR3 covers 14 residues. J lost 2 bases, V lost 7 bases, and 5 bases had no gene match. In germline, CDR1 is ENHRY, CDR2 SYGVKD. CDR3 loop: CAITWDRYTDTQYF. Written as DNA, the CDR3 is TGTGCCATCACCTGGGACAGGTACACAGATACGCAGTATTTT.

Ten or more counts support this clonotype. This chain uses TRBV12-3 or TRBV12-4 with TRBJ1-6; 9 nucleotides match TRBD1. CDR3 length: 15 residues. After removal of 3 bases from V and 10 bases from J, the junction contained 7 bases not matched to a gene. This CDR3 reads CASSFAGTGISPLHF. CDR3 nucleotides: TGTGCCAGCAGTTTCGCCGGGACAGGGATATCACCCCTCCACTTT.

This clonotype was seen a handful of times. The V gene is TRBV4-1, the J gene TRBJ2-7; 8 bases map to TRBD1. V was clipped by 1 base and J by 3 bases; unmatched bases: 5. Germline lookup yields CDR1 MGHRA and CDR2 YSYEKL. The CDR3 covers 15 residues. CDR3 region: CASSQGTGGLYEQYF. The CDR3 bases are TGCGCCAGCAGCCAAGGAACAGGGGGACTCTACGAGCAGTACTTC.

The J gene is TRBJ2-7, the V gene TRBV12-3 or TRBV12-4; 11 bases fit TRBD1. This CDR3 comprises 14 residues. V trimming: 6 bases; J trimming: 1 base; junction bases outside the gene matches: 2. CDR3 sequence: CASRRDRGSYEQYF. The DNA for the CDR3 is TGTGCCAGCAGACGGGACAGGGGGTCCTACGAGCAGTACTTC.

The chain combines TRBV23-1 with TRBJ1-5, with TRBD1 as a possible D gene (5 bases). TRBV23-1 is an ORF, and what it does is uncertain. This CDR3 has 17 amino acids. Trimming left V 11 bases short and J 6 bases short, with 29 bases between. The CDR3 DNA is TGCGCCCGGGGCCGACGGGGGGGAAGTAGCACGAGTCAGCCCCAGCATTTT. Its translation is CARGRRGGSSTSQPQHF.

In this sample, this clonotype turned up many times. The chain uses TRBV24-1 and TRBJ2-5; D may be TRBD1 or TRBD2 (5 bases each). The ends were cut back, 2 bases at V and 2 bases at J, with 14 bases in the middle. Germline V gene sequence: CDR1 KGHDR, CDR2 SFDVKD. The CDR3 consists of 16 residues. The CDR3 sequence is CATSDWGTEVQETQYF. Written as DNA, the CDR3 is TGTGCCACCAGTGATTGGGGGACGGAGGTGCAAGAGACCCAGTACTTC.

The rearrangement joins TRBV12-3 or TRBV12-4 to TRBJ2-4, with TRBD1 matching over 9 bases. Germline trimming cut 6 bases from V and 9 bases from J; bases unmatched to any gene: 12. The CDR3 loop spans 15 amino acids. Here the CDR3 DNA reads TGTGCCAGCAGCCTGACAGGGGGTGGGAGGGGCATTCAGTACTTC. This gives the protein CASSLTGGGRGIQYF.

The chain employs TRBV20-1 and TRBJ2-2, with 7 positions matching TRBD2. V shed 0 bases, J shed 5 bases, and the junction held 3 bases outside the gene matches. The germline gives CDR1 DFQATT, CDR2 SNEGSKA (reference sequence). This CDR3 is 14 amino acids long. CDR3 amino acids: CSARDAGETGELFF. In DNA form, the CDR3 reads TGCAGTGCTAGAGACGCGGGAGAGACCGGGGAGCTGTTTTTT.

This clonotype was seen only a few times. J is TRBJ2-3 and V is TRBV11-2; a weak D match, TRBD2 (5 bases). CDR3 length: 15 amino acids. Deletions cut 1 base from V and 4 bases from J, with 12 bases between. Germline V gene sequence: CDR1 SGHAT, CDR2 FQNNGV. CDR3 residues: CASSLAGIGPDTQYF. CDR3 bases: TGTGCCAGCAGCTTAGCCGGGATTGGGCCAGATACGCAGTATTTT.

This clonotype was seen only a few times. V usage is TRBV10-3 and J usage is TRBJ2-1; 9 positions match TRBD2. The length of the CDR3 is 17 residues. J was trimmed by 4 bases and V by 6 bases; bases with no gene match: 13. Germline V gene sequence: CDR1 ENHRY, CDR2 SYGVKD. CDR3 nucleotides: TGTGCCATCAGCTCTGGCGGGAGAGCGGGGGGTTACAATGAGCAGTTCTTC. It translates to CAISSGGRAGGYNEQFF.

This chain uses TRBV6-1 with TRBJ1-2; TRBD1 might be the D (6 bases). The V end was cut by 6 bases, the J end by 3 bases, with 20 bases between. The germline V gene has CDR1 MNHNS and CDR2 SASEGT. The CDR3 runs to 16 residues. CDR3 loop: CASSGIQGEGHYGYTF. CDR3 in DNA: TGTGCCAGCAGCGGGATACAGGGAGAGGGCCACTATGGCTACACCTTC.

DNA of the CDR3: TGTGCCAGCAGCTTGCGGGATGGCGATACGCAGTATTTT. It is translated as CASSLRDGDTQYF. The chain joins TRBV7-6 to TRBJ2-3; a weak D match, TRBD2 (6 bases). The CDR3 length is 13 residues. Looked up from germline, CDR1 is SGHVS and CDR2 is FNYEAQ. Trimming took off 3 bases at V and 6 bases at J, with 10 bases between the two ends.

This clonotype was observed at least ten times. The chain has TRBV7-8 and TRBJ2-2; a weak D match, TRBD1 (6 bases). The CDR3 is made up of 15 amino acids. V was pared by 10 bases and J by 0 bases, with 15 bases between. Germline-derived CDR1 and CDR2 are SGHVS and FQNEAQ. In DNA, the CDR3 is TGTGCCATCCTTAACAGGGACCCGAACACCGGGGAGCTGTTTTTT. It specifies CAILNRDPNTGELFF.

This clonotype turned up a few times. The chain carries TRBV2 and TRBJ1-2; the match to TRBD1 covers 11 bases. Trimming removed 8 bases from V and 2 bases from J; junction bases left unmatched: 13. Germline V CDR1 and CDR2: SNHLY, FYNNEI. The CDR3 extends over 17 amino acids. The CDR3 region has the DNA TGTGCCAGCCTATCAACAGGACAGGGGGCGTCCAACTATGGCTACACCTTC. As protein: CASLSTGQGASNYGYTF.

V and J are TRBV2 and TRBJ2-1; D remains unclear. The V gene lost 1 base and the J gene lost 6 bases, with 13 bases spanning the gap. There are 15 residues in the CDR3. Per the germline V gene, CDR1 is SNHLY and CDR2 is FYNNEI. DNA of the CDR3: TGTGCCAGCAGTGAAGAGGGTTCAGGTCGCAATGAGCAGTTCTTC. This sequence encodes CASSEEGSGRNEQFF.

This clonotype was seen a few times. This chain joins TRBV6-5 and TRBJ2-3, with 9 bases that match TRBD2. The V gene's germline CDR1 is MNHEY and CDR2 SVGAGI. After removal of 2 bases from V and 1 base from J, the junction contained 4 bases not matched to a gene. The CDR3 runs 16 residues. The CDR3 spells CASSYLAGGGTDTQYF. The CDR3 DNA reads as TGTGCCAGCAGTTACCTGGCGGGGGGGGGCACAGATACGCAGTATTTT.

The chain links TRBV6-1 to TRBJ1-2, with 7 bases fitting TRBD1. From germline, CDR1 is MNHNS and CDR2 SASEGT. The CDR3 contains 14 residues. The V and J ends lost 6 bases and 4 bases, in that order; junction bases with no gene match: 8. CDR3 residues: CASRSHRGLYGYTF. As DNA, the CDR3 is TGTGCCAGCAGATCTCACAGGGGTCTCTATGGCTACACCTTC.

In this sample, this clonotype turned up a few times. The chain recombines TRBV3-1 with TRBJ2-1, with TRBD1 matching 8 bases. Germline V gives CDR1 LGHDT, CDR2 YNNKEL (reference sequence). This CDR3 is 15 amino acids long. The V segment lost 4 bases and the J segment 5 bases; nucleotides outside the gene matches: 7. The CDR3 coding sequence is TGTGCCAGCAGCCCCCGGGACAGGAGCCACAATGAGCAGTTCTTC. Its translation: CASSPRDRSHNEQFF.

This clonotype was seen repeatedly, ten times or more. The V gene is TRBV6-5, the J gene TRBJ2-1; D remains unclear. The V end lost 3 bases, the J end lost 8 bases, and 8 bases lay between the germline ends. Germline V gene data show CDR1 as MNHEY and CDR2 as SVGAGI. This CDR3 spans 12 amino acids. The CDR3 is CASSYEEHEQFF. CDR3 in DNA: TGTGCCAGCAGTTATGAGGAACATGAGCAGTTCTTC.

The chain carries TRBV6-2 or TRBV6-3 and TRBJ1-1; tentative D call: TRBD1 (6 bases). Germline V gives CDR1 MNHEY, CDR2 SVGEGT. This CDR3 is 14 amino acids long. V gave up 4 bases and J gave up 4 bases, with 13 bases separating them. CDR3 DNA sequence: TGTGCCAGCAGTTCCGAGGGGGGAGGCACTGAAGCTTTCTTT. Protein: CASSSEGGGTEAFF.